The clone carrying this T cell receptor beta chain appeared once. Its cognate antigen is unknown. These data are taken from a study of cytomegalovirus exposure and HLA in healthy donors. Study-level points and caveats: Later genetic work tied a missense DCLRE1C variant to beta-chain V and J trimming.

Germline CDR1 and CDR2: SNHLY and FYNNEI. The CDR3 extends over 16 amino acids. Germline trimming cut 6 bases from V and 0 bases from J; bases unmatched to any gene: 8. With 60 Vbeta and 13 Jbeta primers, the PCR was carried out. The table came from immunoSEQ multiplex PCR; TCRdb's copy has only in-frame clones and leaves some out. The sample includes some 99,000 clones, approximately 73% of them seen just once. The TCR originated in a man aged 40-49 years in good health and CMV-seronegative. Sequenced material: PBMCs. The rearrangement links TRBV2 to TRBJ1-3; 7 nucleotides match TRBD1. CDR3 coding DNA: TGTGCCAGCAGGGATCGGACAGGACGCTCTGGAAACACCATATATTTT. This encodes CASRDRTGRSGNTIYF.